Following are 30 T cell receptor beta chains from one sample sequenced in a study of T cells in Graves' hyperthyroidism and ophthalmopathy. TCR beta CDR3 regions were amplified from RNA. First-round RT-PCR of the TCR CDR3 relied on the HTBI primer set. MiXCR, applied by TCRdb to the multiplex PCR reads, yields one record per CDR3 protein. The profile shows hundreds of thousands of distinct CDR3 sequences, about 14% of them singletons. Sample: blood. The receptors derive from a young woman with Graves' hyperthyroidism.

This clonotype has at least ten counts. The gene calls are TRBV2 and TRBJ2-7; 7 nucleotides align to TRBD1. Trimming removed 5 bases from V and 0 bases from J; junction bases left unmatched: 4. Looked up from germline, CDR1 is SNHLY and CDR2 is FYNNEI. CDR3 size: 14 residues. This CDR3 is CASSSGTASYEQYF. The DNA of the CDR3 is TGTGCCAGCAGTTCCGGGACAGCCTCCTACGAGCAGTACTTC.

There are many counts of this clonotype. The gene calls are TRBV2 and TRBJ2-3; TRBD2 is a possible D gene (5 bases). The V end lost 3 bases, the J end lost 0 bases, and 10 bases lay between the germline ends. Germline V gives CDR1 SNHLY, CDR2 FYNNEI. The CDR3 has 15 amino acids. DNA for the CDR3: TGTGCCAGCAGTGAGGGAGCGGAGAGCACAGATACGCAGTATTTT. It is translated as CASSEGAESTDTQYF. Variable domain in full (rest from reference TRBV2 and TRBJ2-3): EPEVTQTPSHQVTQMGQEVILRCVPISNHLYFYWYRQILGQKVEFLVSFYNNEISEKSEIFDDQFSVERPDGSNFTLKIRSTKLEDSAMYFCASSEGAESTDTQYFGPGTRLTVL.

There are a few counts of this clonotype. Here the CDR3 DNA reads TGTGCCAGCAGACGGGGGGACAGGACGACACCCCTCCACTTT. Translated, it gives CASRRGDRTTPLHF. The chain has TRBV6-1 and TRBJ1-6; TRBD1 matches at 8 bases. The germline V gene has CDR1 MNHNS and CDR2 SASEGT. After removal of 6 bases from V and 11 bases from J, the junction contained 9 bases not matched to a gene. The CDR3 totals 14 residues.

This clonotype has ten or more counts. V gene TRBV3-1 combines with J gene TRBJ2-1, with D unclear. Per the germline V gene, CDR1 is LGHDT and CDR2 is YNNKEL (reference sequence). V lost 4 bases and J lost 10, with 20 bases in between. This CDR3 has 15 amino acids. The CDR3 DNA is TGTGCCAGCAGCCCACATACGATAGGAGCTGACGAGCAGTTCTTC. Translation: CASSPHTIGADEQFF.

There are a few counts of this clonotype. The rearrangement uses TRBV5-6 and TRBJ1-1; D is uncertain. Trimming left V 0 bases short and J 0 bases short, with 9 bases between. CDR3 length: 15 residues. Germline V gene sequence: CDR1 SGHDT, CDR2 YYEEEE. CDR3 sequence: CASSLVGTMNTEAFF. The DNA of the CDR3 is TGTGCCAGCAGCTTGGTTGGAACCATGAACACTGAAGCTTTCTTT.

There are a few counts of this clonotype. The V gene is TRBV29-1, the J gene TRBJ2-5; D may be TRBD2 (5 bases). The germline V gene has CDR1 SQVTM and CDR2 ANQGSEA. The CDR3 extends over 13 amino acids. V lost 4 bases and J 0 bases, leaving 9 bases between the germline ends. CDR3 protein: CSVVRENQETQYF. The DNA of the CDR3 is TGCAGCGTTGTAAGGGAGAACCAAGAGACCCAGTACTTC. The variable domain in full, with the rest retrieved from reference TRBV29-1 and TRBJ2-5, is SAVISQKPSRDICQRGTSLTIQCQVDSQVTMMFWYRQQPGQSLTLIATANQGSEATYESGFVIDKFPISRPNLTFSTLTVSNMSPEDSSIYLCSVVRENQETQYFGPGTRLLVL.

The table lists this clonotype with many counts. The chain joins TRBV3-1 to TRBJ2-7; D is possibly TRBD1 (6 bases). Germline lookup yields CDR1 LGHDT and CDR2 YNNKEL (reference sequence). Trimming took 5 bases from V and 4 from J, leaving 15 bases between them. There are 14 residues in the CDR3. In nucleotides, the CDR3 is TGTGCCAGCAGCGACAAAGGGGGTGGATACGAGCAGTACTTC. The encoded protein is CASSDKGGGYEQYF.

This clonotype was seen many times. The chain is built from TRBV7-8 and TRBJ1-1, with D possibly being TRBD1 (6 bases). CDR1 is SGHVS and CDR2 is FQNEAQ in the germline V gene. The CDR3 covers 16 residues. V shed 2 bases and J shed 0 bases, with 13 bases lying between them. This CDR3 is CASSLFDRIMNTEAFF. The CDR3 DNA reads TGTGCCAGCAGCTTATTTGACAGGATTATGAACACTGAAGCTTTCTTT.

Only a few counts were recorded for this clonotype. This CDR3 reads CASSLLHGQAYEQYF. Written as DNA, the CDR3 is TGTGCCAGCAGCTTATTACACGGACAGGCCTACGAGCAGTACTTC. The chain couples TRBV7-2 to TRBJ2-7; TRBD1 matches at 7 bases. This CDR3 is 15 amino acids long. The trim removed 2 bases at V and 2 bases at J, leaving 6 bases unmatched. The germline gives CDR1 SGHTA, CDR2 FQGNSA.

This clonotype showed up many times. The V gene is TRBV29-1, the J gene TRBJ2-1, with 7 positions matching TRBD2. The CDR3 runs 13 residues. Germline V gives CDR1 SQVTM, CDR2 ANQGSEA. J was trimmed by 4 bases and V by 8 bases; bases with no gene match: 8. CDR3 in amino acids: CSLREWDYNEQFF. CDR3 nucleotides: TGCAGCCTGCGGGAGTGGGATTACAATGAGCAGTTCTTC.

This clonotype was counted at least ten times. The J gene is TRBJ1-1, the V gene TRBV5-1; D not certain. The CDR3 length is 13 residues. Germline values: CDR1 SGHRS, CDR2 YFSETQ. V was cut by 0 bases and J by 1 base, with 4 bases left in between. The CDR3 protein is CASSLVANTEAFF. CDR3 in DNA: TGCGCCAGCAGCTTGGTAGCGAACACTGAAGCTTTCTTT.

In its sample, this clonotype was seen a few times. The J gene is TRBJ2-5, the V gene TRBV25-1; D may be TRBD2 (6 bases). Germline lookup yields CDR1 MGHDK and CDR2 SYGVNS. The CDR3 consists of 15 residues. The V end lost 3 bases, the J end lost 4 bases, and 15 bases lay between the germline ends. The CDR3 nucleotides are TGTGCCAGCAGTGACCTCGGAGGAGGGTCAGAGACCCAGTACTTC. Its translation is CASSDLGGGSETQYF.

In DNA form, the CDR3 reads TGTGCCAGCAGCCGAGCCTTCCGATACGCTAAAAACTATGGCTACACCTTC. Protein product: CASSRAFRYAKNYGYTF. The rearrangement uses TRBV14 and TRBJ1-2; D is undetermined. Germline values: CDR1 SGHDN, CDR2 FVKESK. The CDR3 runs 17 residues. Trimming pared 4 bases from V and 2 bases from J, leaving 20 bases between.

A few counts support this clonotype. The chain links TRBV4-3 to TRBJ1-1; no clear D. CDR1 and CDR2 from the germline V gene are LGHNA and YSLEER. This CDR3 region has 15 residues. V gave up 0 bases and J gave up 0 bases, with 8 bases separating them. Here the CDR3 DNA reads TGCGCCAGCAGCCAAGATGGCAGCTTGAACACTGAAGCTTTCTTT. It specifies CASSQDGSLNTEAFF.

This clonotype was seen at least ten times. The chain links TRBV27 to TRBJ2-1; 9 bases map to TRBD2. Germline loops: CDR1 MNHEY, CDR2 SMNVEV (reference sequence). The CDR3 extends over 14 amino acids. J lost 5 bases, V lost 3 bases, and 2 bases had no gene match. CDR3 coding DNA: TGTGCCAGCAGTTTTAGCGGGAGCCACAATGAGCAGTTCTTC. Its protein is CASSFSGSHNEQFF.

This clonotype was counted only a few times. The chain employs TRBV19 and TRBJ1-1; possible D gene TRBD1, 6 bases. CDR1 is LNHDA, CDR2 SQIVND, per germline (reference sequence). With 7 bases removed from V and 4 bases from J, the gap between germline ends came to 25 bases. This CDR3 has 17 residues. CDR3 DNA sequence: TGTGCCAGTATCCGAAAACCTACAGGGTCCCGGAGCACTGAAGCTTTCTTT. Translation gives CASIRKPTGSRSTEAFF.

This clonotype showed up many times. The chain recombines TRBV20-1 with TRBJ2-1; no firm D call. With 0 bases removed from V and 4 bases from J, the gap between germline ends came to 13 bases. Looked up from germline, CDR1 is DFQATT and CDR2 is SNEGSKA (reference sequence). The CDR3 spans 15 residues. CDR3 region: CSARDMTRRYNEQFF. The CDR3 DNA sequence: TGCAGTGCTAGAGATATGACCAGACGATACAATGAGCAGTTCTTC.

The sample holds a few counts of this clonotype. V and J are TRBV7-2 and TRBJ2-1, with a possible D match to TRBD1 (7 bases). Germline V gene lookup returns CDR1 SGHTA and CDR2 FQGNSA. This CDR3 is 15 amino acids long. V lost 3 bases to trimming and J lost 10 bases, with 19 bases between them. The CDR3 protein is CASSFAGQLRREQFF. The CDR3 nucleotides read TGTGCCAGCAGCTTCGCGGGACAGCTGCGTCGGGAGCAGTTCTTC.

This clonotype was detected only a few times. This chain links TRBV11-3 with TRBJ1-2; possibly TRBD1 for D (6 bases). The V and J ends lost 3 bases and 1 base respectively, with 9 bases between them. Germline CDR1 is SGHNT and CDR2 is YENEEA. The CDR3 sequence is 14 residues long. The CDR3: CASSFQGSNYGYTF. In DNA, the CDR3 is TGTGCCAGCAGCTTCCAGGGGAGTAACTATGGCTACACCTTC. Drawing the rest from reference TRBV11-3 and TRBJ1-2, the complete variable domain is EAGVVQSPRYKIIEKKQPVAFWCNPISGHNTLYWYLQNLGQGPELLIRYENEEAVDDSQLPKDRFSAERLKGVDSTLKIQPAELGDSAVYLCASSFQGSNYGYTFGSGTRLTVV.

There are a few counts of this clonotype. This chain uses TRBV4-1 with TRBJ2-1; D remains ambiguous. V was pared by 1 base and J by 9 bases, with 10 bases between. CDR3 length equals 13 residues. CDR1 is MGHRA and CDR2 is YSYEKL in the germline V gene. For the CDR3, the DNA is TGCGCCAGCAGCCAAGCGGTTCCGGGTGAGCAGTTCTTC. This translates into CASSQAVPGEQFF.

This clonotype was found many times. J is TRBJ2-1 and V is TRBV11-3; possible D gene TRBD2, 5 bases. Germline V CDR1 and CDR2: SGHNT, YENEEA. This CDR3 comprises 13 residues. Trimming pared 5 bases from V and 7 bases from J, leaving 12 bases between. CDR3 residues: CASSPRARNEQFF. The CDR3 nucleotides read TGTGCCAGCAGCCCGAGGGCTAGGAATGAGCAGTTCTTC.

This clonotype was picked up a small number of times. V gene TRBV15 combines with J gene TRBJ1-2; unclear D gene. Per the germline V gene, CDR1 is LNHNV and CDR2 is YYDKDF (reference sequence). This CDR3 has 15 residues. The germline V and J ends were trimmed by 1 base and 4 bases, with 13 bases remaining between them. The CDR3 coding sequence is TGTGCCACCAGCAGAGTGAAAGGAACGGTCTATGGCTACACCTTC. It translates to CATSRVKGTVYGYTF.

In this sample, this clonotype turned up a few times. The chain employs TRBV20-1 and TRBJ2-2, with 7 bases aligning to TRBD1. The CDR3 consists of 14 residues. V trimming: 6 bases; J trimming: 4 bases; junction bases outside the gene matches: 8. The germline CDR1 and CDR2 sequences are DFQATT and SNEGSKA (reference sequence). CDR3 bases: TGCAGTGCGACACAGGGGCTCTCCACCGGGGAGCTGTTTTTT. Protein: CSATQGLSTGELFF.

This clonotype has more than one count but fewer than ten. This rearrangement joins TRBV9 to TRBJ1-4; TRBD1 might be the D (6 bases). V lost 1 base and J 5 bases, leaving 9 bases between the germline ends. This CDR3 is built from 14 residues. Per germline, CDR1 SGDLS and CDR2 YYNGEE. CDR3: CASSVKGENEKLFF. Written as DNA, the CDR3 is TGTGCCAGCAGCGTAAAGGGGGAGAATGAAAAACTGTTTTTT.

The chain has TRBV10-3 and TRBJ1-2; D remains unclear. Per the germline V gene, CDR1 is ENHRY and CDR2 is SYGVKD. The CDR3 extends over 15 amino acids. V was trimmed by 5 bases and J by 8 bases, leaving 21 bases between them. Here the CDR3 DNA reads TGTGCCATCAGTTTTCAATGGACCGCGGTGGGGGGCTACACCTTC. Translated: CAISFQWTAVGGYTF.

This clonotype has only a few counts. The CDR3 DNA reads as TGTGCCAGCAGCACGGGGAAGCAGGGGGTTTTAGCGCTCGAGCAGTTCTTC. This gives the protein CASSTGKQGVLALEQFF. The gene calls are TRBV7-8 and TRBJ2-1, with TRBD1 identical over 7 bases. The CDR3 sequence is 17 residues long. From germline, CDR1 is SGHVS and CDR2 FQNEAQ. V shed 5 bases, J shed 10 bases, and the junction held 20 bases outside the gene matches.

The chain has TRBV12-3 or TRBV12-4 and TRBJ1-6, with D uncertain. Trimming pared 6 bases from V and 9 bases from J, leaving 12 bases between. CDR3 size: 13 residues. CDR3 in amino acids: CASRYETGSPLHF. In nucleotides, the CDR3 is TGTGCCAGCAGATATGAGACGGGTTCACCCCTCCACTTT.

The gene calls are TRBV6-5 and TRBJ2-1, with TRBD2 identical over 8 bases. After removal of 4 bases from V and 4 bases from J, the junction contained 9 bases not matched to a gene. Germline V gene lookup returns CDR1 MNHEY and CDR2 SVGAGI. The CDR3 is made up of 16 amino acids. The CDR3 DNA is TGTGCCAGCAGTTTGGGACTAGGGGTTATGTACAATGAGCAGTTCTTC. Its protein is CASSLGLGVMYNEQFF.

This clonotype was seen repeatedly, ten times or more. The J gene is TRBJ1-5, the V gene TRBV4-1, with no clear D. Trimming shortened V by 3 bases and J by 1 base, and 13 bases separated the two germline ends. Germline assignment: CDR1 MGHRA and CDR2 YSYEKL. The CDR3 has 16 amino acids. The CDR3 reads CASSHRLLRSNQPQHF. DNA of the CDR3: TGCGCCAGCAGCCACCGACTCCTTAGGAGCAATCAGCCCCAGCATTTT.

This clonotype has just a few counts. This rearrangement joins TRBV20-1 to TRBJ1-3, with 9 bases identical to TRBD1. CDR3 length equals 13 residues. Germline assignment: CDR1 DFQATT and CDR2 SNEGSKA (reference sequence). V gave up 2 bases and J gave up 7 bases; unmatched junction bases: 3. The CDR3 region is CSARQDRGNTIYF. CDR3 in DNA: TGCAGTGCTAGACAGGACAGGGGTAACACCATATATTTT.